Following are 2 T cell receptor beta chains from one sample sequenced in a study of OX40 agonist ivuxolimab in advanced cancers. Clones were read by immunoSEQ multiplex PCR, and TCRdb kept only the in-frame ones, dropping some. The repertoire holds around 50,000 clones, with about 88% as singletons. The source was CD4+ or CD8+ T cells sorted from blood, collected in a trial of the OX40 agonist ivuxolimab. These receptors were collected from an adult with an advanced solid tumor such as melanoma, head and neck, liver or kidney cancer.

The CDR3 coding sequence is TGCGCCAGCAGCCAACCCGGGACAGGTCTTAACAAAGCTTTCTTT. It is translated as CASSQPGTGLNKAFF. The V and J genes are TRBV4-1 and TRBJ1-1, with 8 bases fitting TRBD1. Trimming at V came to 2 bases and at J to 9 bases, leaving 11 bases not matched to a gene. Germline CDR1 reads MGHRA; CDR2 reads YSYEKL. CDR3 length: 15 residues.

In DNA form, the CDR3 reads TGTGCCAGCAGTTACTCGAGCAGGGCTGAATTCTATGGCTACACCTTC. Its protein product is CASSYSSRAEFYGYTF. The rearrangement links TRBV6-5 to TRBJ1-2; TRBD1 might be the D (5 bases). This CDR3 has 16 amino acids. Trimming cost V 0 bases and J 4 bases, with 15 bases left between them. CDR1 and CDR2 (germline): MNHEY, SVGAGI.